This T cell receptor beta chain was sequenced during a study of blood T cell repertoires in COVID-19. About the study: COVID-19 samples, acute and convalescent, were from the United States, Italy and Spain.

Authors' analysis steps: Reference gene primers were amplified, and this amplification served to estimate nucleated cell counts. The method was immunoSEQ multiplex PCR; TCRdb's version includes in-frame clones alone and lacks a portion of them. V and J calls and clone size come straight from that table; D and trimming were deduced from the DNA. The sample records fewer than 120,000 clones, about three quarters being singletons. This clone was counted a few times. Germline V CDR1 and CDR2: SQVTM, ANQGSEA. The CDR3 spans 14 residues. V gave up 7 bases and J gave up 0 bases, with 13 bases separating them.

The origin of this receptor is a woman of 80 years or more with active or convalescent COVID-19. Input material: peripheral blood. The rearrangement joins TRBV29-1 to TRBJ2-1; D perhaps matches TRBD2 (5 bases). CDR3 nucleotides: TGCAGCGGAGTCCAAGGGAGCTCCTACAATGAGCAGTTCTTC. This gives the protein CSGVQGSSYNEQFF.